This TCR beta chain was sequenced during a study of T cell repertoires in cytomegalovirus infection. Background on the study: CMV epitopes used comprised recently identified HLA-C-restricted ones and well-studied HLA-B-restricted ones. TCR beta signatures that were public indicated CMV infection and matching HLA type. Study-level points and caveats: Ex vivo responses were dominated by HLA-C-restricted CMV-specific TCR beta clonotypes. The cumulative frequency of public TCR beta families identified carriers of CMV plus the relevant HLA.

TCRdb re-analysed the reads in MiXCR, keeping a single row per CDR3 protein. The profile shows roughly 110,000 distinct CDR3 sequences, 30% to 35% of them singletons. This clonotype was picked up a small number of times. What it binds is unknown. The CDR3 totals 18 residues. Trimming took 0 bases from V and 1 from J, leaving 16 bases between them. Germline CDR1 and CDR2: LNHNV and YYDKDF (reference sequence). The source of this sequence is a human donor in good health (CMV status not recorded). Some clones in this sample may be carry-over from other donors' samples. Here the sequenced sample was CD8+ T cells from cultured PBMCs, taken from culture after CMV antigen stimulation. The chain combines TRBV15 with TRBJ1-5, with TRBD1 as a possible D gene (5 bases). The CDR3 bases are TGTGCCACCAGCAGAGAGAATTTGGCGGGACTGAGCAATCAGCCCCAGCATTTT. Its protein product is CATSRENLAGLSNQPQHF.